A selection of T cell receptor beta chains follows, all from one sample in a study of shared clonotypes between healthy human individuals. Profiling relied on immunoSEQ multiplex PCR, and the TCRdb table lists in-frame clones only, not all of them. In the table there are some 2,000,000 clones, approximately 95% of which are singletons. Sequenced sample: naive CD4+ T cells sorted from blood. Receptors were obtained from a man between 18 and 29 years old in good health. CDR3s include the opening cysteine and the closing phenylalanine or tryptophan. D genes are given only for firm matches. Clone sizes are given selectively: once, few, many, or a class where the clone is expanded.

V gene: TRBV7-9; J gene: TRBJ2-1; D gene: TRBD2; clone size: .; CDR3 DNA: TGTGCCAGCAGCGTACGACTAGCGGAATACAATGAGCAGTTCTTC; CDR3 protein: CASSVRLAEYNEQFF
V gene: TRBV6-1; J gene: TRBJ2-2; D gene: .; clone size: .; CDR3 DNA: TGTGCCAGCACTCCGGCCCTGAACACCGGGGAGCTGTTTTTT; CDR3 protein: CASTPALNTGELFF
V gene: TRBV1; J gene: TRBJ2-3; D gene: .; clone size: .; CDR3 DNA: TGCACCAGCAGCCGGAGTTGGAGGGCTAGCACAGATACGCAGTATTTT; CDR3 protein: CTSSRSWRASTDTQYF
V gene: TRBV9; J gene: TRBJ2-5; D gene: .; clone size: .; CDR3 DNA: TGTGCCAGCAGCGGCAATAGGGGAGAGACCCAGTACTTC; CDR3 protein: CASSGNRGETQYF
V gene: TRBV12-1; J gene: TRBJ1-4; D gene: .; clone size: .; CDR3 DNA: TGTGCCAGCAGTACAGGGATTGAAAAACTGTTTTTT; CDR3 protein: CASSTGIEKLFF
V gene: TRBV25-1; J gene: TRBJ1-1; D gene: .; clone size: .; CDR3 DNA: TGTGCCAGCAGCCCTGGAGGGACTGAAGCTTTCTTT; CDR3 protein: CASSPGGTEAFF
V gene: TRBV6-6; J gene: TRBJ2-7; D gene: TRBD1; clone size: once; CDR3 DNA: TGTGCCAGCAAACGACAGGGGTCTTACGAGCAGTACTTC; CDR3 protein: CASKRQGSYEQYF
V gene: TRBV6-5; J gene: TRBJ2-1; D gene: .; clone size: .; CDR3 DNA: TGTGCCAGCAGTAGGGGACTTCACAATGAGCAGTTCTTC; CDR3 protein: CASSRGLHNEQFF
V gene: TRBV5-8; J gene: TRBJ2-7; D gene: TRBD1; clone size: once; CDR3 DNA: TGTGCCAGCAGCACCGGACAGGGGACTCACGAGCAGTACTTC; CDR3 protein: CASSTGQGTHEQYF
V gene: TRBV11-3; J gene: TRBJ2-2; D gene: .; clone size: .; CDR3 DNA: TGTGCCAGCAGCAAAAGGGCCGGGGAGCTGTTTTTT; CDR3 protein: CASSKRAGELFF
V gene: TRBV11-2; J gene: TRBJ2-7; D gene: .; clone size: .; CDR3 DNA: TGTGCCAGCAGCTTCAACGTCGGCTACGAGCAGTACTTC; CDR3 protein: CASSFNVGYEQYF
V gene: TRBV7-9; J gene: TRBJ2-2; D gene: TRBD2; clone size: .; CDR3 DNA: TGTGCCAGCAGCTCCAGACGGGGACTAGCGGGGACGAACACCGGGGAGCTGTTTTTT; CDR3 protein: CASSSRRGLAGTNTGELFF
V gene: TRBV5-1; J gene: TRBJ2-1; D gene: TRBD1; clone size: once; CDR3 DNA: TGCGCCAGCAGCCCCAGTCCCGGGACAGGGTATTCCTACAATGAGCAGTTCTTC; CDR3 protein: CASSPSPGTGYSYNEQFF
V gene: TRBV27; J gene: TRBJ2-7; D gene: .; clone size: .; CDR3 DNA: TGTGCCACCCATATACAGGGATCGGCCGAGCAGTACTTC; CDR3 protein: CATHIQGSAEQYF
V gene: TRBV2; J gene: TRBJ2-7; D gene: TRBD2; clone size: .; CDR3 DNA: TGTGCCAGCACACACCGATGGGTACTAGCGGTCTACGAGCAGTACTTC; CDR3 protein: CASTHRWVLAVYEQYF
V gene: TRBV5-6; J gene: TRBJ1-1; D gene: .; clone size: .; CDR3 DNA: TGTGCCAGCAGCTTAGCTCGAACTGAAGCTTTCTTT; CDR3 protein: CASSLARTEAFF
V gene: TRBV5-1; J gene: TRBJ2-7; D gene: .; clone size: .; CDR3 DNA: TGCGCCAGCAGCTTGGCCATGGAAGGGCACGAGCAGTACTTC; CDR3 protein: CASSLAMEGHEQYF
V gene: TRBV7-9; J gene: TRBJ1-1; D gene: TRBD1; clone size: .; CDR3 DNA: TGTGCCAGCAGTGAACAGGGGTTGAGCACTGAAGCTTTCTTT; CDR3 protein: CASSEQGLSTEAFF
V gene: TRBV7-3; J gene: TRBJ2-3; D gene: TRBD2; clone size: few; CDR3 DNA: TGTGCCAGCAGCTTATTCATGCGGGGGGCTGGCACAGATACGCAGTATTTT; CDR3 protein: CASSLFMRGAGTDTQYF
V gene: TRBV27; J gene: TRBJ2-2; D gene: .; clone size: .; CDR3 DNA: TGTGCCAGCAGCCTACGAGTACTGACCAACACCGGGGAGCTGTTTTTT; CDR3 protein: CASSLRVLTNTGELFF
V gene: TRBV6-5; J gene: TRBJ1-6; D gene: .; clone size: .; CDR3 DNA: TGTGCCAGCAGTTACGAGGGACGGTGGTCACCCCTCCACTTT; CDR3 protein: CASSYEGRWSPLHF
V gene: TRBV7-2; J gene: TRBJ1-4; D gene: .; clone size: .; CDR3 DNA: TGTGCCAGCAGCTTAGATCCGGGGTACAATGAAAAACTGTTTTTT; CDR3 protein: CASSLDPGYNEKLFF
V gene: TRBV6-6; J gene: TRBJ1-5; D gene: TRBD1; clone size: .; CDR3 DNA: TGTGCCAGCAGTCCCGGACAGGGTCTCAATCAGCCCCAGCATTTT; CDR3 protein: CASSPGQGLNQPQHF
V gene: TRBV5-6; J gene: TRBJ2-7; D gene: .; clone size: .; CDR3 DNA: TGTGCCAGCAGCCCCACCGGGATTATACCCTACGAGCAGTACTTC; CDR3 protein: CASSPTGIIPYEQYF
V gene: TRBV2; J gene: TRBJ1-5; D gene: .; clone size: .; CDR3 DNA: TGTGCCAGCACTGGGTCCTTCAATCAGCCCCAGCATTTT; CDR3 protein: CASTGSFNQPQHF
V gene: TRBV9; J gene: TRBJ1-2; D gene: TRBD1; clone size: .; CDR3 DNA: TGTGCCAGCAGCGAGTCCGGGACAGTAAACTATGGCTACACCTTC; CDR3 protein: CASSESGTVNYGYTF
V gene: TRBV5-1; J gene: TRBJ2-7; D gene: .; clone size: .; CDR3 DNA: TGCGCCAGCAGCTTCTCCAGTGGAGTCTACGAGCAGTACTTC; CDR3 protein: CASSFSSGVYEQYF
V gene: TRBV5-4; J gene: TRBJ2-4; D gene: .; clone size: .; CDR3 DNA: TGTGCCAGCAGCTTGGTACCAGCCAAAAACATTCAGTACTTC; CDR3 protein: CASSLVPAKNIQYF
V gene: TRBV6-5; J gene: TRBJ2-5; D gene: .; clone size: .; CDR3 DNA: TGTGCCAGCAGTTACAACGTCCAAGAGACCCAGTACTTC; CDR3 protein: CASSYNVQETQYF
V gene: TRBV5-8; J gene: TRBJ1-2; D gene: TRBD1; clone size: once; CDR3 DNA: TGTGCCAGCAGCTCACCGGACAGGGGAGACTATGGCTACACCTTC; CDR3 protein: CASSSPDRGDYGYTF
V gene: TRBV28; J gene: TRBJ2-2; D gene: TRBD1; clone size: once; CDR3 DNA: TGTGCCAGCAGTTCACAGGGGGTAGGCACCGGGGAGCTGTTTTTT; CDR3 protein: CASSSQGVGTGELFF
V gene: TRBV11-2; J gene: TRBJ1-2; D gene: .; clone size: once; CDR3 DNA: TGTGCCAGCAGTCACCTTAACAGTGGAAATGGCTACACCTTC; CDR3 protein: CASSHLNSGNGYTF
V gene: TRBV10-3; J gene: TRBJ2-5; D gene: TRBD2; clone size: .; CDR3 DNA: TGTGCCATCAGCCGACTAGCGGACCGCCAAGAGACCCAGTACTTC; CDR3 protein: CAISRLADRQETQYF
V gene: TRBV6-5; J gene: TRBJ2-3; D gene: .; clone size: .; CDR3 DNA: TGTGCCAGTCGGAAGGGGGATACGCAGTATTTT; CDR3 protein: CASRKGDTQYF
V gene: TRBV7-2; J gene: TRBJ2-1; D gene: .; clone size: .; CDR3 DNA: TGTGCCAGCAGCTTAGGGGGGGGCTTACCGACCTACAATGAGCAGTTCTTC; CDR3 protein: CASSLGGGLPTYNEQFF
V gene: TRBV19; J gene: TRBJ2-4; D gene: .; clone size: .; CDR3 DNA: TGTGCCAGTAGGAGGGTAGAGGGAGCCAAAAACATTCAGTACTTC; CDR3 protein: CASRRVEGAKNIQYF
V gene: TRBV18; J gene: TRBJ2-7; D gene: .; clone size: .; CDR3 DNA: TGTGCCAGCTCCCCCGGGACATCTTCTTACGAGCAGTACTTC; CDR3 protein: CASSPGTSSYEQYF
V gene: TRBV2; J gene: TRBJ1-1; D gene: .; clone size: .; CDR3 DNA: TGTGCCAGCAGTTTTGCCAGTACGAACACTGAAGCTTTCTTT; CDR3 protein: CASSFASTNTEAFF
V gene: TRBV6-6; J gene: TRBJ2-5; D gene: .; clone size: .; CDR3 DNA: TGTGCCAGCAGTTACGTGTATGAGGGGTTGGGGACCCAGTACTTC; CDR3 protein: CASSYVYEGLGTQYF
V gene: TRBV7-2; J gene: TRBJ2-1; D gene: TRBD2; clone size: .; CDR3 DNA: TGTGCCAGCAGCCTTAGCGGGGGCTCCTACAATGAGCAGTTCTTC; CDR3 protein: CASSLSGGSYNEQFF
V gene: TRBV19; J gene: TRBJ2-1; D gene: .; clone size: .; CDR3 DNA: TGTGCCAGTAGTATGTTACAACTCAATGAGCAGTTCTTC; CDR3 protein: CASSMLQLNEQFF
V gene: TRBV2; J gene: TRBJ1-1; D gene: TRBD1; clone size: once; CDR3 DNA: TGTGCCAGCAGCGACGACAGGGGATGGGGTGAAGCTTTCTTT; CDR3 protein: CASSDDRGWGEAFF
V gene: TRBV25-1; J gene: TRBJ2-3; D gene: .; clone size: .; CDR3 DNA: TGTGCCAGCAGGGACAGATACACAGATACGCAGTATTTT; CDR3 protein: CASRDRYTDTQYF
V gene: TRBV6-1; J gene: TRBJ1-3; D gene: .; clone size: .; CDR3 DNA: TGTGCCAGCAACCTATCTGGAAACACCATATATTTT; CDR3 protein: CASNLSGNTIYF
V gene: TRBV29-1; J gene: TRBJ1-1; D gene: .; clone size: .; CDR3 DNA: TGCAGCTCCAGAAGGGGCGATGAAGCTTTCTTT; CDR3 protein: CSSRRGDEAFF
V gene: TRBV2; J gene: TRBJ2-7; D gene: TRBD2; clone size: .; CDR3 DNA: TGTGCCAGCAGTGAAACGGGGAGGGCCGGTAGGAACGAGCAGTACTTC; CDR3 protein: CASSETGRAGRNEQYF
V gene: TRBV10-3; J gene: TRBJ1-5; D gene: TRBD1; clone size: .; CDR3 DNA: TGTGCCATCAGTGGAAGGGGGGACAGGGGACAGCCCCAGCATTTT; CDR3 protein: CAISGRGDRGQPQHF
V gene: TRBV6-6; J gene: TRBJ2-1; D gene: .; clone size: .; CDR3 DNA: TGTGCCACCCAAGCCCCGGGGGTAGAGCAGTTCTTC; CDR3 protein: CATQAPGVEQFF
V gene: TRBV10-3; J gene: TRBJ2-7; D gene: .; clone size: .; CDR3 DNA: TGTGCCATCGGTGGGGGCGAGGGGTCCTACGAGCAGTACTTC; CDR3 protein: CAIGGGEGSYEQYF
V gene: TRBV28; J gene: TRBJ2-7; D gene: TRBD1; clone size: .; CDR3 DNA: TGTGCCAGCAGTTTCACAGGGGCCTACGAGCAGTACTTC; CDR3 protein: CASSFTGAYEQYF
V gene: TRBV7-9; J gene: TRBJ1-2; D gene: .; clone size: .; CDR3 DNA: TGTGCCAGCAGCTTAGGACAGGATATGTATGGCTACACCTTC; CDR3 protein: CASSLGQDMYGYTF
V gene: TRBV5-6; J gene: TRBJ2-1; D gene: .; clone size: .; CDR3 DNA: TGTGCCAGCAGCTTGACTCGCTACAATGAGCAGTTCTTC; CDR3 protein: CASSLTRYNEQFF
V gene: TRBV10-3; J gene: TRBJ2-2; D gene: TRBD2; clone size: .; CDR3 DNA: TGTGCCATCACCCCGGGGGGACTACCCGGGGAGCTGTTTTTT; CDR3 protein: CAITPGGLPGELFF
V gene: TRBV19; J gene: TRBJ2-1; D gene: .; clone size: once; CDR3 DNA: TGTGCCAGTAGTACCGCCGGGAGCTCCTACAATGAGCAGTTCTTC; CDR3 protein: CASSTAGSSYNEQFF
V gene: TRBV7-3; J gene: TRBJ2-2; D gene: .; clone size: .; CDR3 DNA: TGTGCCAGCAGCTTATCCCCTAGCAAGGAGCTGTTTTTT; CDR3 protein: CASSLSPSKELFF
V gene: TRBV30; J gene: TRBJ1-5; D gene: .; clone size: .; CDR3 DNA: TGTGCCTGGAGTGCCGGAAACAATCAGCCCCAGCATTTT; CDR3 protein: CAWSAGNNQPQHF
V gene: TRBV7-2; J gene: TRBJ2-1; D gene: TRBD2; clone size: .; CDR3 DNA: TGTGCCAGCAGCTTAGAGTGGGCTAGCGGGGGCTCCTTCTATGAGCAGTTCTTC; CDR3 protein: CASSLEWASGGSFYEQFF
V gene: TRBV6-5; J gene: TRBJ2-3; D gene: .; clone size: .; CDR3 DNA: TGTGCCAGCAGTGATGGGAGCACAGATACGCAGTATTTT; CDR3 protein: CASSDGSTDTQYF
V gene: TRBV6-5; J gene: TRBJ1-6; D gene: .; clone size: .; CDR3 DNA: TGTGCCAGCGGTCCAAATCAAGCCCTCCACTTT; CDR3 protein: CASGPNQALHF
V gene: TRBV30; J gene: TRBJ2-7; D gene: TRBD2; clone size: .; CDR3 DNA: TGTGCCTGGAGTCCACCGGGACTAGCGTACCACGAGCAGTACTTC; CDR3 protein: CAWSPPGLAYHEQYF